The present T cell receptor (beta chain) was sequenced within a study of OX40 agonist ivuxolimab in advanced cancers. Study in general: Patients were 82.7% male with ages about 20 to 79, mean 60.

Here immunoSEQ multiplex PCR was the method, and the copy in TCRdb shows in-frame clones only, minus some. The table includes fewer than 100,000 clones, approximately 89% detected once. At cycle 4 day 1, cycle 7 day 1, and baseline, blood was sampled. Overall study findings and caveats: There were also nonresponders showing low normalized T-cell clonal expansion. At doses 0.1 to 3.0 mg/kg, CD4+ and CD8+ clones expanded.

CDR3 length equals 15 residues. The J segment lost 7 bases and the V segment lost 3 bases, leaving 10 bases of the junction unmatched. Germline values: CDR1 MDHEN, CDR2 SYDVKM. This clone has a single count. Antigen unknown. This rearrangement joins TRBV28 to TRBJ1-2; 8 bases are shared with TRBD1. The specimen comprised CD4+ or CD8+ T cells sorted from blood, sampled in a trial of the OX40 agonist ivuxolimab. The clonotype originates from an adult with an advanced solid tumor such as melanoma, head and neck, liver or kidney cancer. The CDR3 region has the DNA TGTGCCAGCAGTTTTGCCTCTCAGGGGGCGGTTGGCTACACCTTC. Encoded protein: CASSFASQGAVGYTF.